This passage covers 29 T cell receptor beta chains from one sample sequenced in a study of CD8 T cells in ankylosing spondylitis. TCRdb fed the 5' RACE reads into MiXCR, producing one record per CDR3 protein. Among some 150,000 distinct CDR3 sequences listed, more than 40% were seen once. Specimen: synovial fluid, either unsorted or a sorted T cell fraction (not recorded which). These receptors were taken from a male donor with ankylosing spondylitis.

This clonotype was seen a few times. V and J are TRBV28 and TRBJ2-1; D not resolved. The CDR3 covers 16 residues. Germline V gene data show CDR1 as MDHEN and CDR2 as SYDVKM. Trimming stripped 5 bases from V and 4 bases from J, with 18 bases between. This chain's CDR3 is CASSQARSPRYNEQFF. CDR3 coding DNA: TGTGCCAGCAGTCAAGCTAGGTCACCACGTTACAATGAGCAGTTCTTC.

The chain combines TRBV7-6 with TRBJ1-1; D is perhaps TRBD1 (5 bases). With 7 bases removed from V and 7 bases from J, the gap between germline ends came to 22 bases. In germline, CDR1 is SGHVS, CDR2 FNYEAQ. The CDR3 is 15 amino acids. Here the CDR3 DNA reads TGTGCCAGCACCCGGGGAGCTGGGGCTTTAGGTGAAGCTTTCTTT. Its protein is CASTRGAGALGEAFF. Based on the CDR3 plus reference TRBV7-6 and TRBJ1-1, the full variable domain is GAGVSQSPRYKVTKRGQDVALRCDPISGHVSLYWYRQALGQGPEFLTYFNYEAQQDKSGLPNDRFSAERPEGSISTLTIQRTEQRDSAMYRCASTRGAGALGEAFFGQGTRLTVV.

The chain carries TRBV6-5 and TRBJ2-5; 9 bases are a match to TRBD2. V lost 0 bases to trimming and J lost 5 bases; unmatched junction nucleotides: 10. The CDR3 is made up of 17 amino acids. CDR1 is MNHEY and CDR2 is SVGAGI in the germline V gene. The CDR3 is CASSYSALGGRGETQYF. The CDR3 nucleotides read TGTGCCAGCAGTTACTCGGCTCTTGGCGGGAGGGGGGAGACCCAGTACTTC.

Ten or more counts support this clonotype. The J gene is TRBJ2-1, the V gene TRBV10-3; D remains ambiguous. The CDR3 has 12 residues. The germline gives CDR1 ENHRY, CDR2 SYGVKD. Trimming took 1 base from V and 6 from J, leaving 4 bases between them. The CDR3 spells CAISEFPNEQFF. The CDR3 DNA reads TGTGCCATCAGTGAGTTCCCCAATGAGCAGTTCTTC.

This rearrangement joins TRBV13 to TRBJ2-2, with D perhaps matching TRBD2 (6 bases). Trimming pared 5 bases from V and 2 bases from J, leaving 15 bases between. Per the germline V gene, CDR1 is PRHDT and CDR2 is FYEKMQ (reference sequence). This CDR3 is built from 16 residues. This chain's CDR3 is CASSGSNGTNTGELFF. CDR3 bases: TGTGCCAGCAGCGGATCAAACGGGACTAACACCGGGGAGCTGTTTTTT.

The chain links TRBV7-4 to TRBJ1-1; tentatively, D is TRBD1 (6 bases). Trimming pared 5 bases from V and 4 bases from J, leaving 14 bases between. The V gene's germline CDR1 is SGHVT and CDR2 SQSDAQ. This CDR3 contains 14 residues. The DNA of the CDR3 is TGTGCCAGCAGCCCTCGGGGGGCGCGCACTGAAGCTTTCTTT. Residues: CASSPRGARTEAFF.

The chain joins TRBV7-6 to TRBJ2-3; 9 bases map to TRBD2. V dropped 1 base and J dropped 0; count of bases not matched to a gene: 5. This CDR3 has 17 residues. The germline V gene has CDR1 SGHVS and CDR2 FNYEAQ. As DNA, the CDR3 is TGTGCCAGCAGCTTAGTGGTAGCGGGAGCTAGCACAGATACGCAGTATTTT. As protein: CASSLVVAGASTDTQYF.

This chain uses TRBV4-3 with TRBJ2-7; 11 bases line up with TRBD2. Per the germline V gene, CDR1 is LGHNA and CDR2 is YSLEER. The J segment lost 2 bases and the V segment lost 0 bases, leaving 6 bases of the junction unmatched. The CDR3 is 17 amino acids. Here the CDR3 DNA reads TGCGCCAGCAGCCAAGATCTGGGGACTAGCGGCACCTACGAGCAGTACTTC. Protein product: CASSQDLGTSGTYEQYF.

This clonotype has a handful of counts. This sequence joins TRBV9 and TRBJ2-3; D call uncertain. Looked up from germline, CDR1 is SGDLS and CDR2 is YYNGEE. V lost 4 bases, J lost 4 bases, and 10 bases lay in between. The CDR3 covers 13 residues. CDR3 residues: CASSFSSSDTQYF. The CDR3, as DNA: TGTGCCAGCAGCTTCAGCTCTTCAGATACGCAGTATTTT. The whole variable domain, filled in from reference TRBV9 and TRBJ2-3, reads DSGVTQTPKHLITATGQRVTLRCSPRSGDLSVYWYQQSLDQGLQFLIQYYNGEERAKGNILERFSAQQFPDLHSELNLSSLELGDSALYFCASSFSSSDTQYFGPGTRLTVL.

This clonotype was detected a few times. The junction shows a germline mismatch at one end, possibly a read error. This chain connects TRBV2 to TRBJ1-1, with TRBD1 as a possible D gene (6 bases). The CDR3 extends over 14 amino acids. Germline CDR1 SNHLY, CDR2 FYNNEI. The CDR3 sequence: CPRGGRGSRTEAFF. CDR3 in DNA: TGTCCCAGGGGCGGAAGGGGTTCTAGAACTGAAGCTTTCTTT.

The genes are TRBV3-1 and TRBJ2-2, with 12 bases that match TRBD2. Trimming at V came to 3 bases and at J to 5 bases, leaving 10 bases not matched to a gene. The germline V gene has CDR1 LGHDT and CDR2 YNNKEL (reference sequence). The CDR3 has 18 residues. The chain's CDR3 is CASSHRRLAGGQTGELFF. Here the CDR3 DNA reads TGTGCCAGCAGCCACCGGAGGCTAGCGGGAGGGCAAACCGGGGAGCTGTTTTTT.

This clonotype has just a few counts. The CDR3 is CASSQERTSYEQYF. The CDR3, as DNA: TGCGCCAGCAGCCAAGAGAGGACTTCCTACGAGCAGTACTTC. The chain links TRBV4-1 to TRBJ2-7, with D tentatively TRBD2 (5 bases). This CDR3 contains 14 residues. Germline lookup yields CDR1 MGHRA and CDR2 YSYEKL. V lost 0 bases, J lost 1 base, and 7 bases lay in between.

The chain has TRBV5-1 and TRBJ2-1, with 7 bases aligning to TRBD2. The germline gives CDR1 SGHRS, CDR2 YFSETQ. The CDR3 contains 20 residues. The V gene end was trimmed by 3 bases and the J gene end by 4 bases; junction bases not matched to a gene: 22. CDR3 sequence: CASSSHYPAGLPSRYNEQFF. CDR3 bases: TGCGCCAGCAGCTCGCACTACCCAGCGGGGTTGCCCTCACGGTACAATGAGCAGTTCTTC.

This clonotype qualifies as large. The V and J genes are TRBV5-1 and TRBJ2-1; 11 bases match TRBD1. The CDR3 runs to 15 residues. V lost 4 bases, J lost 5 bases, and 5 bases stayed unmatched. From germline, CDR1 is SGHRS and CDR2 YFSETQ. The CDR3 coding sequence is TGCGCCAGCAGCACCGGGACAGGGGGGAACAATGAGCAGTTCTTC. Protein product: CASSTGTGGNNEQFF.

The rearrangement uses TRBV10-1 and TRBJ1-3; no clear D gene. Germline V gene sequence: CDR1 WNHNN, CDR2 SYGVQD (reference sequence). Trimming cost V 3 bases and J 2 bases, with 8 bases left between them. The CDR3 is made up of 14 amino acids. CDR3 nucleotide sequence: TGCGCCAGCAGTGAAGAGATGGCTGGAAACACCATATATTTT. The encoded protein is CASSEEMAGNTIYF.

The J gene is TRBJ2-7, the V gene TRBV6-2 or TRBV6-3; D may match TRBD1 or TRBD2 (5 bases each). This CDR3 spans 15 amino acids. V dropped 2 bases and J dropped 4 bases, with 15 bases sitting between them. Germline CDR1 reads MNHEY; CDR2 reads SVGEGT. The CDR3 sequence is CASSYTRDPTYEQYF. The CDR3 DNA reads TGTGCCAGCAGTTACACAAGGGACCCAACGTACGAGCAGTACTTC.

This clonotype turned up a few times. The V gene is TRBV7-3, the J gene TRBJ2-1; 10 nucleotides match TRBD2. Germline values: CDR1 SGHTA, CDR2 FQGTGA. The CDR3 is 16 amino acids. Unmatched junction bases numbered 6, after V lost 4 bases and J lost 3 bases. The DNA for the CDR3 is TGTGCCAGCAGCTCCGAAGCGGGAGGGATCTACAATGAGCAGTTCTTC. Translating gives CASSSEAGGIYNEQFF.

V usage is TRBV10-3 and J usage is TRBJ2-2; possible D gene TRBD1, 6 bases. Germline V gene data show CDR1 as ENHRY and CDR2 as SYGVKD. Trimming removed 5 bases from V and 0 bases from J, with 13 bases in between. CDR3 length equals 16 residues. The CDR3 DNA reads TGTGCCATCAGTAAGGCGGACAGCTCGAACACCGGGGAGCTGTTTTTT. Protein: CAISKADSSNTGELFF.

V gene TRBV7-2 combines with J gene TRBJ2-2, with a weak D call TRBD2 (6 bases). The V end lost 1 base, the J end lost 2 bases, and 11 bases lay between the germline ends. Germline V CDR1 and CDR2: SGHTA, FQGNSA. The CDR3 runs 16 residues. Here the CDR3 reads CASSLGPGVNTGELFF. For the CDR3, the DNA is TGTGCCAGCAGCTTAGGGCCGGGAGTAAACACCGGGGAGCTGTTTTTT.

V usage is TRBV11-2 and J usage is TRBJ2-3; D is unclear. Germline V gene lookup returns CDR1 SGHAT and CDR2 FQNNGV. The CDR3 contains 15 residues. Trimming removed 1 base at V and 5 bases at J, with 13 bases between. CDR3 DNA sequence: TGTGCCAGCAGCTTAGGAATAGTGGAAGGAGATACGCAGTATTTT. This encodes CASSLGIVEGDTQYF. The full variable domain, with the rest looked up from reference TRBV11-2 and TRBJ2-3, is EAGVAQSPRYKIIEKRQSVAFWCNPISGHATLYWYQQILGQGPKLLIQFQNNGVVDDSQLPKDRFSAERLKGVDSTLKIQPAKLEDSAVYLCASSLGIVEGDTQYFGPGTRLTVL.

This chain joins TRBV4-1 and TRBJ2-1; D call uncertain. Germline CDR1 reads MGHRA; CDR2 reads YSYEKL. The V end lost 6 bases, the J end lost 4 bases, and 10 bases lay between the germline ends. This CDR3 contains 13 residues. The CDR3 loop is CASRYDAYNEQFF. CDR3 coding DNA: TGCGCCAGCAGGTATGACGCTTACAATGAGCAGTTCTTC.

This clonotype occurred many times. The chain is built from TRBV4-1 and TRBJ2-1, with 12 bases that match TRBD2. Germline-derived CDR1 and CDR2 are MGHRA and YSYEKL. This CDR3 is 16 amino acids long. V lost 4 bases to trimming and J lost 6 bases; unmatched junction nucleotides: 7. The CDR3 loop reads CASSPTSGGYTNEQFF. The DNA of the CDR3 is TGCGCCAGCAGCCCGACTAGCGGGGGCTATACCAATGAGCAGTTCTTC.

The J gene is TRBJ1-2, the V gene TRBV12-3 or TRBV12-4; TRBD1 is a possible D gene (5 bases). The CDR3 contains 16 residues. The germline V and J ends were trimmed by 0 bases and 4 bases, with 15 bases remaining between them. CDR3 coding DNA: TGTGCCAGCAGTTTAGCGCAGGGCCGGCCGGGCTATGGCTACACCTTC. This codes for CASSLAQGRPGYGYTF.

A single count supports this clonotype. The chain joins TRBV2 to TRBJ2-7; perhaps TRBD2 as D (5 bases). This CDR3 spans 12 amino acids. CDR1 is SNHLY, CDR2 FYNNEI, per germline. V was pared by 10 bases and J by 0 bases, with 10 bases between. In DNA, the CDR3 is TGTGCCACCCGGACTGTCTCCTACGAGCAGTACTTC. It is translated as CATRTVSYEQYF.

This clonotype was seen a single time. The genes are TRBV20-1 and TRBJ2-5; D uncertain. The CDR3 sequence is 14 residues long. V lost 0 bases and J lost 2, with 10 bases in between. Per germline, CDR1 DFQATT and CDR2 SNEGSKA (reference sequence). In nucleotides, the CDR3 is TGCAGTGCTAGAGATGGGGTGCCACAAGAGACCCAGTACTTC. Protein sequence: CSARDGVPQETQYF.

The chain has TRBV10-2 and TRBJ2-3; D may be TRBD1 or TRBD2 (6 bases each). The CDR3 covers 20 residues. Germline V CDR1 and CDR2: WSHSY, SAAADI. Trimming removed 0 bases at V and 1 base at J, with 23 bases between. In DNA form, the CDR3 reads TGCGCCAGCAGTGAGTCGCCCCGAGAGGGGGGTAATAGGGGCACAGATACGCAGTATTTT. Amino acid sequence: CASSESPREGGNRGTDTQYF.

This clonotype was counted only a few times. The chain carries TRBV5-6 and TRBJ1-1, with D hard to call. The germline V gene encodes CDR1 SGHDT and CDR2 YYEEEE. The CDR3 extends over 14 amino acids. Trimming took off 0 bases at V and 3 bases at J, with 9 bases between the two ends. The CDR3 DNA reads as TGTGCCAGCAGCTTGGGGGCGGGAGACACTGAAGCTTTCTTT. Translating gives CASSLGAGDTEAFF.

This clonotype is a singleton in its sample. J is TRBJ2-2 and V is TRBV20-1; perhaps TRBD2 as D (6 bases). Germline CDR1 DFQATT, CDR2 SNEGSKA (reference sequence). Trimming shortened V by 4 bases and J by 6 bases, and 12 bases separated the two germline ends. The length of the CDR3 is 13 residues. The CDR3 spells CSATREWAGELFF. Here the CDR3 DNA reads TGCAGTGCTACACGGGAGTGGGCCGGGGAGCTGTTTTTT.

CDR3 sequence reads: CASSYGTPFAGKQFF. DNA of the CDR3: TGTGCCAGCAGTTATGGGACACCCTTCGCGGGCAAACAGTTCTTC. The chain has TRBV6-5 and TRBJ2-1; perhaps TRBD1 as D (6 bases). V lost 3 bases, J lost 13 bases, and 22 bases lay in between. This CDR3 is built from 15 residues. The germline V gene has CDR1 MNHEY and CDR2 SVGAGI.